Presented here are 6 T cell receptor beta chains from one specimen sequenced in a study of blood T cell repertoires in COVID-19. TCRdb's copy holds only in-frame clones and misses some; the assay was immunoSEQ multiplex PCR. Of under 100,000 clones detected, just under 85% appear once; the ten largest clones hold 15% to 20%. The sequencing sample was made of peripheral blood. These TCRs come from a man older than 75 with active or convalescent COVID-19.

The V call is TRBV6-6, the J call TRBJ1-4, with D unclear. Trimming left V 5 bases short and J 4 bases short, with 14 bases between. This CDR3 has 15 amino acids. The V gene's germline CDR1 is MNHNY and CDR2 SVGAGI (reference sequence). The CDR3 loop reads CASSPGGSFNEKLFF. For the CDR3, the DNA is TGTGCCAGCAGTCCAGGTGGCAGCTTTAATGAAAAACTGTTTTTT.

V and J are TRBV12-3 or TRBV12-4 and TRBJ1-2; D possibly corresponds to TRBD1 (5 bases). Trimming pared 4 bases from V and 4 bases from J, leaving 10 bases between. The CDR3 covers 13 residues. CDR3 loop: CASSWGRLYGYTF. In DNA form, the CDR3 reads TGTGCCAGCAGTTGGGGCAGGCTCTATGGCTACACCTTC.

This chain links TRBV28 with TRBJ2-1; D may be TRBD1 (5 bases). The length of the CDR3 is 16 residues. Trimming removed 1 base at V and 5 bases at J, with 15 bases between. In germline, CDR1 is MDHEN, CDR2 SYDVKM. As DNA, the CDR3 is TGTGCCAGCAGTTTATACGGTCAGGGAAAAAACAATGAGCAGTTCTTC. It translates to CASSLYGQGKNNEQFF.

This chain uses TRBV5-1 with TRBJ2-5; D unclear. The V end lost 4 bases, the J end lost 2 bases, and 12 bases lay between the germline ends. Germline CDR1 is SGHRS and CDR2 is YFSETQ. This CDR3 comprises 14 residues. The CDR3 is CASSPQGDQETQYF. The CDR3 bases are TGCGCCAGCAGCCCGCAAGGAGATCAAGAGACCCAGTACTTC.

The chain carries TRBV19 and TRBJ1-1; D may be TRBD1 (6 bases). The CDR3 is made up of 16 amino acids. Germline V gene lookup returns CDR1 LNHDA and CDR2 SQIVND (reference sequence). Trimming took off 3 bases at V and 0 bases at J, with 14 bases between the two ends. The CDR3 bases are TGTGCCAGTAGTATTTGGGCGGGGGCGATGAACACTGAAGCTTTCTTT. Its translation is CASSIWAGAMNTEAFF.

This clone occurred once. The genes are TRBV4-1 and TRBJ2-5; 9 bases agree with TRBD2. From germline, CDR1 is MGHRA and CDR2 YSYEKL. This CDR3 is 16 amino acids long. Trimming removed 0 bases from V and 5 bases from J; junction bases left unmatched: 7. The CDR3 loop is CASSQDLAGSRETQYF. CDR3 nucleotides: TGCGCCAGCAGCCAAGACCTAGCGGGATCCCGGGAGACCCAGTACTTC.